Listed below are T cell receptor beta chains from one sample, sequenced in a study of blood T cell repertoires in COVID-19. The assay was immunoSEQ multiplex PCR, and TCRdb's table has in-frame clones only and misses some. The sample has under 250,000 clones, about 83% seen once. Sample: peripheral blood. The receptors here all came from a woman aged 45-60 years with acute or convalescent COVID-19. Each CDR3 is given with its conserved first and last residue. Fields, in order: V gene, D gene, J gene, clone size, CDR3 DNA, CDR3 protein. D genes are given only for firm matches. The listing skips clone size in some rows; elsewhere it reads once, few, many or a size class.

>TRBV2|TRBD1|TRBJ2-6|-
TGTGCCAGCAGTGCCCAGGGGGAGTCCAACGTCCTGACTTTC
CASSAQGESNVLTF
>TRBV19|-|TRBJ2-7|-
TGTGCCAGTAGTACCCATGGAGCGGGCTATCCACGCGAGCAGTACTTC
CASSTHGAGYPREQYF
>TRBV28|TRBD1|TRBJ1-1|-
TGTGCCACCATGTGGACAGGGAACACTGAAGCTTTCTTT
CATMWTGNTEAFF
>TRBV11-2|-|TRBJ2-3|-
TGTGCCAGCAGCTTAGGGGAGGATACGCAGTATTTT
CASSLGEDTQYF
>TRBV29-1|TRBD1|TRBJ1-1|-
TGCAGCGTCACGCCGACAGGGAATACTGAAGCTTTCTTT
CSVTPTGNTEAFF
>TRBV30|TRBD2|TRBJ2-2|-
TGTGCCTGGAGGACTAGCTTGAACACCGGGGAGCTGTTTTTT
CAWRTSLNTGELFF
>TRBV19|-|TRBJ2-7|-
TGTGCCAGTAGTGAAGGAGACAGGACTTTAACCTACGAGCAGTACTTC
CASSEGDRTLTYEQYF
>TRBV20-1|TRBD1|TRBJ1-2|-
TGCAGTGCTAGTCGGACAGGGGGGGATGGCTACACCTTC
CSASRTGGDGYTF
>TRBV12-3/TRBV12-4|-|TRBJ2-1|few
TGTGCCAGCAGTTTAAGGCTAGCAGGTGAGCAGTTCTTC
CASSLRLAGEQFF
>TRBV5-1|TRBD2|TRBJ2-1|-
TGCGCCAGCAGTGTTGGGGCTAGCGGTGGAAATAGACAGTTCTTC
CASSVGASGGNRQFF
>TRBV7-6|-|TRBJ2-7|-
TGTGCCAGCAGCTTAGAGGCAGGGCCTTCCTTGGGCGAGCAGTACTTC
CASSLEAGPSLGEQYF
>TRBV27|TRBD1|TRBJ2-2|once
TGTGCCAGCAGTACACCCTCCAGGACAGGGGGTCTAGCGAACACCGGGGAGCTGTTTTTT
CASSTPSRTGGLANTGELFF
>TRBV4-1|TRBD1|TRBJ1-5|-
TGCGCCAGCAGCCCTGGACAGGGGGATAGCAATCAGCCCCAGCATTTT
CASSPGQGDSNQPQHF
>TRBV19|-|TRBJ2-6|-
TGTGCCAGCTTCCCTGCGACGCGGGGATCCGGGGCCAACGTCCTGACTTTC
CASFPATRGSGANVLTF
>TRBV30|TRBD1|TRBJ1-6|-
TGTGCCTGGAGTGTTGACAGGGGGCCTTCACCCCTCCACTTT
CAWSVDRGPSPLHF
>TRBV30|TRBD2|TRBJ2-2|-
TGTGCCTGGAGTCGGGGGAGGGCCGTTGGCGGGGAGCTGTTTTTT
CAWSRGRAVGGELFF
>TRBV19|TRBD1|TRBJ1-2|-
TGTGCCAGTAGTCCCGTCAGGGGGCGCAAGGACGAGGCTAACTATGGCTACACCTTC
CASSPVRGRKDEANYGYTF
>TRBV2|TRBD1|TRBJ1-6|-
TGTGCCAGCAGTTTCCACTCCGGGACAGGGGGGAACCCCTATAATTCACCCCTCCACTTT
CASSFHSGTGGNPYNSPLHF
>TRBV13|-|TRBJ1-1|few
TGTGCCAGCAGCCGTCAGGCCCCGAGGGGGACTGAAGCTTTCTTT
CASSRQAPRGTEAFF
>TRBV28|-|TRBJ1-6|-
TGTGCCAGCAGTTTAGGGGGCCCCGGATCACCCCTCCACTTT
CASSLGGPGSPLHF
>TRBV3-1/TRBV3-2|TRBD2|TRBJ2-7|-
TGTGCCAGCAGCCAAGGCGGGAGCGGGAGGGCCCGCGAGCAGTACTTC
CASSQGGSGRAREQYF
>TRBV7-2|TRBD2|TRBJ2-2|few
TGTGCCAGCAGCTTAGCTCGAGCGGGACTAGCGGGAGGTTTGTGTGCCGGGGAGCTGTTTTTT
CASSLARAGLAGGLCAGELFF
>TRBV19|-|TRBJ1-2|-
TGTGCCAGTAGTATGAAAGGAGAATATGGCTACACCTTC
CASSMKGEYGYTF
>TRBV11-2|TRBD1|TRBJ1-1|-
TGTGCCAGCAGCCCTACCCCGACAGGGGACACTGAAGCTTTCTTT
CASSPTPTGDTEAFF
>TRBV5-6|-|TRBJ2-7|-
TGTGCCAGCAGTTACCGACAGGCCCTATCCTACGAGCAGTACTTC
CASSYRQALSYEQYF
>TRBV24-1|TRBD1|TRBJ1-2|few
TGTGCCACCAGTTTCGGGACAGACTATGGCTACACCTTC
CATSFGTDYGYTF
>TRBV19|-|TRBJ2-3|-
TGTGCCAGTAGGGGCAAAGCAGGGTACGCAGATACGCAGTATTTT
CASRGKAGYADTQYF
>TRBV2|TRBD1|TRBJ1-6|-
TGTGCCAGCACAGGGGGCAGTACTAGCTCCTATAATTCACCCCTCCACTTT
CASTGGSTSSYNSPLHF
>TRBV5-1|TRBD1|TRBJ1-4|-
TGCGCCAGCAGCTTCGGGACAGATAGTGAAAAACTGTTTTTT
CASSFGTDSEKLFF
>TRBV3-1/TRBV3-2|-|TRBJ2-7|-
TGTGCCAGCAGCCATCTGGCAGACGAGCAGTACTTC
CASSHLADEQYF
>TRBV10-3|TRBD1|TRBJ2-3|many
TGTGCCATCAGTGAATCCGGGACAGGGGTCGAAACGCAGTATTTT
CAISESGTGVETQYF